These 10 T cell receptor beta chains came from one sample sequenced in a study of blood T cell repertoires in COVID-19. Some clones are missing from TCRdb's copy, which holds only in-frame ones; the method was immunoSEQ multiplex PCR. The sample holds 90,000 to 120,000 clones, about three quarters seen once. Sequenced input: peripheral blood. These receptors were taken from a man aged 65 to 85 with acute or convalescent COVID-19.

The V and J genes are TRBV12-5 and TRBJ2-5, with 13 bases fitting TRBD2. Trimming at V came to 5 bases and at J to 3 bases, leaving 6 bases not matched to a gene. This CDR3 is built from 16 residues. The germline CDR1 and CDR2 sequences are LGHNT and FRNRAP. The DNA of the CDR3 is TGTGCTAGTGGTCCCAGACTAGCGGGGGGTAAAGAGACCCAGTACTTC. It codes for CASGPRLAGGKETQYF.

The chain joins TRBV6-5 to TRBJ2-7, with a possible D match to TRBD2 (6 bases). The CDR3 sequence is 13 residues long. Trimming removed 3 bases from V and 1 base from J, with 7 bases in between. CDR1 and CDR2 from the germline V gene are MNHEY and SVGAGI. CDR3 region: CASSYGGSYEQYF. The CDR3 nucleotides are TGTGCCAGCAGTTATGGGGGGTCCTACGAGCAGTACTTC.

This chain uses TRBV10-3 with TRBJ1-5; 10 nucleotides line up with TRBD1. V shed 6 bases, J shed 6 bases, and the junction held 5 bases outside the gene matches. Per germline, CDR1 ENHRY and CDR2 SYGVKD. This CDR3 is 14 amino acids long. CDR3 sequence: CAISRQGAAQPQHF. The CDR3, as DNA: TGTGCCATCAGCAGACAGGGGGCGGCTCAGCCCCAGCATTTT.

Only one count was recorded for this clone. The chain employs TRBV5-1 and TRBJ1-6; D is uncertain. The CDR3 totals 15 residues. Germline V gene sequence: CDR1 SGHRS, CDR2 YFSETQ. V lost 0 bases and J 0 bases, leaving 4 bases between the germline ends. The CDR3 region is CASSLGSSYNSPLHF. Written as DNA, the CDR3 is TGCGCCAGCAGCTTGGGCAGCTCCTATAATTCACCCCTCCACTTT.

The chain is built from TRBV7-9 and TRBJ1-5, with D possibly matching TRBD1 (6 bases). V was pared by 4 bases and J by 4 bases, with 17 bases between. This CDR3 comprises 16 residues. Germline loops: CDR1 SEHNR, CDR2 FQNEAQ (reference sequence). CDR3 sequence: CASSSPQGKANQPQHF. DNA of the CDR3: TGTGCCAGCAGCTCTCCACAGGGTAAAGCTAATCAGCCCCAGCATTTT.

The chain is built from TRBV27 and TRBJ1-2; D is possibly TRBD1 (5 bases). Germline V gene data show CDR1 as MNHEY and CDR2 as SMNVEV (reference sequence). The CDR3 is made up of 16 amino acids. V was shortened by 3 bases and J by 7 bases, with 21 bases between the two germline ends. The CDR3 region has the DNA TGTGCCAGCAGTTTGAGCGGGACTCTGGGGCGGGCTGGCTACACCTTC. Protein product: CASSLSGTLGRAGYTF.

The V call is TRBV18, the J call TRBJ1-5, with 10 bases that match TRBD1. The length of the CDR3 is 15 residues. V was pared by 6 bases and J by 2 bases, with 4 bases of the junction left unmatched. Germline V lookup: CDR1 KGHSH, CDR2 LQKENI. The DNA for the CDR3 is TGTGCCAGCTCCCTCGGGACAGGGGGCAATCAGCCCCAGCATTTT. Translated, it gives CASSLGTGGNQPQHF. Filled out from reference TRBV18 and TRBJ1-5, the complete variable domain reads NAGVMQNPRHLVRRRGQEARLRCSPMKGHSHVYWYRQLPEEGLKFMVYLQKENIIDESGMPKERFSAEFPKEGPSILRIQQVVRGDSAAYFCASSLGTGGNQPQHFGDGTRLSIL.

J is TRBJ1-1 and V is TRBV10-3; D might be TRBD1 (5 bases). The germline CDR1 and CDR2 sequences are ENHRY and SYGVKD. The length of the CDR3 is 15 residues. V was pared by 2 bases and J by 1 base, with 11 bases between. The CDR3 DNA is TGTGCCATCAGTGAGCCTACCGGGGGGAACACTGAAGCTTTCTTT. This codes for CAISEPTGGNTEAFF.

The chain recombines TRBV6-5 with TRBJ1-1; 8 bases match TRBD1. The CDR3 totals 14 residues. V lost 7 bases and J lost 3; bases outside the gene matches: 7. Germline V gene sequence: CDR1 MNHEY, CDR2 SVGAGI. The CDR3 DNA is TGTGCCAGCAATCCGACAGGGGTTCACACTGAAGCTTTCTTT. Translating gives CASNPTGVHTEAFF.

This sequence joins TRBV19 and TRBJ1-2; D is perhaps TRBD1 (6 bases). Germline loops: CDR1 LNHDA, CDR2 SQIVND (reference sequence). This CDR3 region has 15 residues. Trimming left V 0 bases short and J 6 bases short, with 14 bases between. This CDR3 is CASSIETGKMNGYTF. The DNA of the CDR3 is TGTGCCAGTAGTATAGAAACAGGGAAGATGAATGGCTACACCTTC.